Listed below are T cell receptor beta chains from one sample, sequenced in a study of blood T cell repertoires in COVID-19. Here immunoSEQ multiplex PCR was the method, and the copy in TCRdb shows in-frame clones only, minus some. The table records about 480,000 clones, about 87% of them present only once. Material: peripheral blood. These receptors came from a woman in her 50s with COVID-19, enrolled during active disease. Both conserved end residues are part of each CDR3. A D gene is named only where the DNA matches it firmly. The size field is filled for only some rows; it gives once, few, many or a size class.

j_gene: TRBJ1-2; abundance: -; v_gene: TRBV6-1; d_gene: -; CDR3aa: CASSERWGTDGYTF; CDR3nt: TGTGCCAGCAGTGAAAGATGGGGCACAGATGGCTACACCTTC
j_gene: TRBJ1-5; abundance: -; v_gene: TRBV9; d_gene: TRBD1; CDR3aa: CASSVEGASNQPQHF; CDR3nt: TGTGCCAGCAGCGTAGAGGGGGCGAGCAATCAGCCCCAGCATTTT
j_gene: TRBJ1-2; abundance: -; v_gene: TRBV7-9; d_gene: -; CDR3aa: CASSPRTVNYGYTF; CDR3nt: TGTGCCAGCAGCCCCCGGACAGTAAACTATGGCTACACCTTC
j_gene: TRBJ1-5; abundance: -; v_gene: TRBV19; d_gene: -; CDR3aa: CASSGLRGNQPQHF; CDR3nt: TGTGCCAGTAGTGGGCTCCGGGGGAATCAGCCCCAGCATTTT
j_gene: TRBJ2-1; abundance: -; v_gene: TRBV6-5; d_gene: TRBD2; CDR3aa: CASSFLTSGGGEQFF; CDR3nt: TGTGCCAGCAGTTTCCTTACTAGCGGGGGGGGTGAGCAGTTCTTC
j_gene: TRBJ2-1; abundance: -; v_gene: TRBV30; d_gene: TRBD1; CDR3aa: CAWSLTGTGGYNEQFF; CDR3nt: TGTGCCTGGAGCCTCACGGGGACAGGGGGCTACAATGAGCAGTTCTTC
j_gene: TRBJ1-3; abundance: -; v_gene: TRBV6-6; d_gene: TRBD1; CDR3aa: CASSSGTGRPINTIYF; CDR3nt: TGTGCCAGCAGTTCCGGGACAGGGAGACCTATAAACACCATATATTTT
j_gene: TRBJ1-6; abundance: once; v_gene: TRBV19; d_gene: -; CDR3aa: CASGLGGSRSPLHF; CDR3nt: TGTGCCAGTGGCCTTGGGGGCTCTCGGTCACCCCTCCACTTT
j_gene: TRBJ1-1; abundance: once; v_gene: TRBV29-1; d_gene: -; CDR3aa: CSVEGRAVEAFF; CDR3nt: TGCAGCGTTGAAGGGAGGGCGGTTGAAGCTTTCTTT
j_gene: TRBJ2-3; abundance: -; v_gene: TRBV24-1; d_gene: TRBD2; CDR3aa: CATSGTSGGDTDTQYF; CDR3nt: TGTGCCACCAGTGGGACTAGCGGGGGGGATACAGATACGCAGTATTTT
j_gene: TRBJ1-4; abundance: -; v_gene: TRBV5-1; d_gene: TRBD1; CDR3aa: CASSLGTGYNEKLFF; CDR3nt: TGCGCCAGCAGCTTGGGGACAGGGTATAATGAAAAACTGTTTTTT
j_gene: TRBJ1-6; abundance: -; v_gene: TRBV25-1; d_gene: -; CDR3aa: CASSVLGGQNSPLHF; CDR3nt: TGTGCCAGCAGCGTGTTGGGAGGCCAGAATTCACCCCTCCACTTT
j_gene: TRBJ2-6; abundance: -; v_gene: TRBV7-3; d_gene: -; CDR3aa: CASSLTAGCGANVLTF; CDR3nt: TGTGCCAGCAGCTTAACGGCCGGGTGCGGGGCCAACGTCCTGACTTTC
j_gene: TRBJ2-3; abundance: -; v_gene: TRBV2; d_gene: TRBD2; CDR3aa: CASIFLGSGGEKDTQYF; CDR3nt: TGTGCCAGCATATTTTTGGGAAGCGGGGGAGAAAAAGATACGCAGTATTTT
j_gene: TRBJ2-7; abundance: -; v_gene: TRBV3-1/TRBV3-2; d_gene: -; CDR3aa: CASSQDGGGRHFIF; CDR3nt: TGTGCCAGCAGCCAAGATGGGGGGGGGCGCCACTTCATCTTC
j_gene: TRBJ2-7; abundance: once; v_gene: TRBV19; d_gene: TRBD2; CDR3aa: CASSYEASGYEQYF; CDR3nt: TGTGCCAGTAGTTACGAAGCTAGCGGCTACGAGCAGTACTTC
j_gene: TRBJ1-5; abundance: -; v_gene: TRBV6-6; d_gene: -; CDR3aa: CASRGPIGDQPQHF; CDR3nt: TGTGCCAGCAGGGGTCCTATAGGGGATCAGCCCCAGCATTTT
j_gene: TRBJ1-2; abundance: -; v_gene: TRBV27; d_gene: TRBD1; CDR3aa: CASSPQGARGYGYTF; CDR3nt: TGTGCCAGCAGCCCTCAGGGGGCACGTGGCTATGGCTACACCTTC
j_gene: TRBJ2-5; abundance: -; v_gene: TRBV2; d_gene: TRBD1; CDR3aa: CASGTGEYETQYF; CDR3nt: TGTGCCAGCGGAACAGGGGAGTACGAGACCCAGTACTTC
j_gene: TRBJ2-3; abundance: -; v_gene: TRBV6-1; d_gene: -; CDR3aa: CASSEGPDTQYF; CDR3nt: TGTGCCAGCAGTGAGGGGCCAGATACGCAGTATTTT
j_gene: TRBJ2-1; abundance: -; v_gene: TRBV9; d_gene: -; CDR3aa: CASPRGLIQNEQFF; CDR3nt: TGTGCCAGCCCCCGGGGACTGATACAGAATGAGCAGTTCTTC
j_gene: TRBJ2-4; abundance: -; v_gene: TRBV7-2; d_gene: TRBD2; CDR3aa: CASSLLAGGSIQYF; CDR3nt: TGTGCCAGCAGCCTACTAGCGGGGGGTTCCATTCAGTACTTC
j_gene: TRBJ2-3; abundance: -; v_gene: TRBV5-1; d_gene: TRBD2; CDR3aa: CASSPSPSGASTDTQYF; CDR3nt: TGCGCCAGCAGCCCTTCTCCTAGCGGGGCTAGCACAGATACGCAGTATTTT